This T cell receptor (beta chain) was observed in a study of Ad26.COV2.S vaccination and SARS-CoV-2 variants. Study conclusions and caveats: Responses of T cells in total may have been underestimated by the TCR breadth and depth analyses. Breadth of non-spike TCRs did not differ between vaccinees and placebo recipients.

Only in-frame clones appear in the TCRdb table, and some are missing; sequencing was by immunoSEQ multiplex PCR. The data hold about 320,000 clones, with 90% observed a single time. With respect to this clone: The antigen is undetermined.

The CDR3 is 14 residues long. V lost 9 bases, J lost 1 base, and 12 bases lay in between. CDR1 is LNHDA and CDR2 is SQIVND in the germline V gene (reference sequence). The treatment: some 20 received Ad26.COV2.S at low or high dose, single or two shots; about 5 received placebo; per-sample allocation not given. Day 63 after the first injection of vaccine or placebo was the sampling time. Donor was an adult aged 18-55 years in Boston. The TCR was taken from a person between 18 and 65 years old who received the Ad26.COV2.S COVID-19 vaccine or a placebo. The sample consisted of peripheral blood, taken in a trial of Ad26.COV2.S vaccine versus placebo. The V gene is TRBV19, the J gene TRBJ2-2, with D maybe TRBD1 (5 bases). CDR3 amino acids: CASHWGVNTGELFF. For the CDR3, the DNA is TGTGCCAGCCACTGGGGCGTGAACACCGGGGAGCTGTTTTTT. The variable domain in full, with the rest retrieved from reference TRBV19 and TRBJ2-2, is DGGITQSPKYLFRKEGQNVTLSCEQNLNHDAMYWYRQDPGQGLRLIYYSQIVNDFQKGDIAEGYSVSREKKESFPLTVTSAQKNPTAFYLCASHWGVNTGELFFGEGSRLTVL.